This T cell receptor beta chain derives from a study of human thymus T cells. Whole-study findings and limits: V and J gene usage appeared biased in thymic and blood repertoires. Overlap was high between thymic repertoires from unrelated individuals, as reported in related research.

Corrective cardiac operations yielded the resected thymus tissue. The sample donors, healthy Finnish infants, were having corrective surgery for congenital heart defects. Germline V gene sequence: CDR1 MDHEN, CDR2 SYDVKM. Trimming cost V 3 bases and J 0 bases, with 15 bases left between them. This CDR3 region has 18 residues. Generated by immunoSEQ multiplex PCR, the TCRdb table keeps only in-frame clones and is missing some. The sample lists some 120,000 clones, around 94% occurring once. Worth noting for this clone: Its antigen is currently unknown.

The chain employs TRBV28 and TRBJ1-6; D is unresolved. Sequencing used thymus tissue. The TCR sequence derives from a boy under three years old with a congenital heart defect but otherwise immunologically healthy. The CDR3, as DNA: TGTGCCAGCAGTTTTAACAGACCCTACTACTCCTATAATTCACCCCTCCACTTT. As protein: CASSFNRPYYSYNSPLHF. Complete variable domain (other parts from reference TRBV28 and TRBJ1-6): DVKVTQSSRYLVKRTGEKVFLECVQDMDHENMFWYRQDPGLGLRLIYFSYDVKMKEKGDIPEGYSVSREKKERFSLILESASTNQTSMYLCASSFNRPYYSYNSPLHFGNGTRLTVT.